Sequencing of this T cell receptor (beta chain) was carried out in a study of OX40 agonist ivuxolimab in advanced cancers. At the level of the study: One patient with hepatocellular carcinoma and two with cutaneous melanoma, three in all, had partial responses. Findings and limits, study-wide: On average, CD8+ T cells had more expanded clones than CD4+. There were also nonresponders showing low normalized T-cell clonal expansion.

The method was immunoSEQ multiplex PCR; TCRdb's version includes in-frame clones alone and lacks a portion of them. In the table there are about 73,000 clones, approximately 86% of which are singletons. This clone was seen only once. Antigen: not known. The CDR3 has 15 amino acids. J was trimmed by 5 bases and V by 5 bases; bases with no gene match: 8. Germline V lookup: CDR1 LNHNV, CDR2 YYDKDF (reference sequence). Blood sampling took place at baseline, cycle 4 day 1, and cycle 7 day 1. This sequence was found in an adult with an advanced solid tumor such as melanoma, head and neck, liver or kidney cancer. The sequenced sample was CD4+ or CD8+ T cells sorted from blood, obtained in a trial of the OX40 agonist ivuxolimab. The V and J genes are TRBV15 and TRBJ2-5, with TRBD2 matching over 10 bases. The CDR3 region is CATSGRTSGGETQYF. CDR3 in DNA: TGTGCCACCAGCGGCCGGACTAGCGGAGGGGAGACCCAGTACTTC.